This passage covers 32 T cell receptor beta chains from one sample sequenced in a study of regulatory T cells in long-lasting Graves disease. Assembly of TCR beta libraries relied on iRepertoire HTBI primers together with Arm-PCR of CDR3 regions. TCRdb re-called the multiplex PCR reads through MiXCR, storing one row per CDR3 protein. Seen here are a few hundred thousand distinct CDR3 sequences, around 23% observed once, and the top ten hold 13% to 15%. Noted time point: persistent/refractory GD, antithyroid drugs over 5 years with positive TRAb. PBMC-derived RNA was used for the TCR library. The material sequenced was peripheral blood mononuclear cells (PBMCs), taken when the disease was refractory, from a patient treated with antithyroid drugs. Receptors were obtained from a female donor with Graves disease.

On this clonotype itself: A much bigger clone sits one base away, suggesting this may be a read error. V and J are TRBV29-1 and TRBJ1-1, with 9 bases that match TRBD1. The germline CDR1 and CDR2 sequences are SQVTM and ANQGSEA. This CDR3 has 12 residues. J lost 10 bases, V lost 5 bases, and 8 bases had no gene match. Here the CDR3 reads CSVLTGGSAAFF. The DNA of the CDR3 is TGCAGCGTTCTGACAGGGGGGAGTGCAGCTTTCTTT.

The rearrangement links TRBV12-3 or TRBV12-4 to TRBJ2-7, with 10 bases fitting TRBD1. The CDR3 has 14 residues. Trimming at V came to 6 bases and at J to 7 bases, leaving 9 bases not matched to a gene. CDR3 nucleotide sequence: TGTGCCAGCAGCGACCGGGACAGGGGTTGGGAGCAGTACTTC. Amino acids: CASSDRDRGWEQYF.

This clonotype was recorded at least ten times. This sequence joins TRBV7-2 and TRBJ2-5, with 8 bases fitting TRBD2. The CDR3 extends over 14 amino acids. Unmatched junction bases numbered 7, after V lost 5 bases and J lost 5 bases. The V gene's germline CDR1 is SGHTA and CDR2 FQGNSA. The CDR3 sequence: CASSTTTGGETQYF. The CDR3 DNA sequence: TGTGCCAGCAGCACAACTACGGGGGGGGAGACCCAGTACTTC.

This clonotype was observed many times. The CDR3 here is CATSRDKGSGANVLTF. CDR3 nucleotides: TGTGCCACCAGCAGAGATAAGGGTTCCGGGGCCAACGTCCTGACTTTC. The rearrangement joins TRBV15 to TRBJ2-6; no reliable D call. V was shortened by 0 bases and J by 4 bases, with 10 bases between the two germline ends. This CDR3 is 16 amino acids long. In germline, CDR1 is LNHNV, CDR2 YYDKDF (reference sequence).

This clonotype showed up many times. The rearrangement uses TRBV7-2 and TRBJ1-4; 9 nucleotides agree with TRBD1. The length of the CDR3 is 15 residues. The V and J ends lost 7 bases and 8 bases, in that order; junction bases with no gene match: 11. Germline CDR1 is SGHTA and CDR2 is FQGNSA. CDR3 sequence: CASTSSGTGREKLFF. CDR3 DNA sequence: TGTGCCAGCACCTCCTCCGGGACAGGGCGAGAAAAACTGTTTTTT.

This clonotype was observed a few times. The chain recombines TRBV20-1 with TRBJ2-1; 10 bases are shared with TRBD2. Unmatched junction bases numbered 10, after V lost 5 bases and J lost 3 bases. Germline V lookup: CDR1 DFQATT, CDR2 SNEGSKA (reference sequence). The CDR3 contains 16 residues. In DNA, the CDR3 is TGCAGTGCTGGACCTCATGGGACTAGCGACTACAATGAGCAGTTCTTC. Residues: CSAGPHGTSDYNEQFF.

This clonotype was seen many times. The chain carries TRBV27 and TRBJ1-4; no reliable D call. CDR1 is MNHEY, CDR2 SMNVEV, per germline (reference sequence). Trimming pared 5 bases from V and 0 bases from J, leaving 16 bases between. The CDR3 length is 17 residues. In nucleotides, the CDR3 is TGTGCCAGCAGTCCACTTTCCTGGGCAGCAACTAATGAAAAACTGTTTTTT. Translated, it gives CASSPLSWAATNEKLFF.

The chain employs TRBV9 and TRBJ1-2; D call uncertain. The V gene lost 0 bases and the J gene lost 4 bases, with 4 bases spanning the gap. Per germline, CDR1 SGDLS and CDR2 YYNGEE. The CDR3 spans 12 residues. The CDR3 coding sequence is TGTGCCAGCAGCGTAGGGGGCTATGGCTACACCTTC. This encodes CASSVGGYGYTF. The full variable domain, its missing parts supplied by reference TRBV9 and TRBJ1-2, is DSGVTQTPKHLITATGQRVTLRCSPRSGDLSVYWYQQSLDQGLQFLIQYYNGEERAKGNILERFSAQQFPDLHSELNLSSLELGDSALYFCASSVGGYGYTFGSGTRLTVV.

This clonotype was detected a few times. This chain links TRBV28 with TRBJ2-7, with TRBD1 identical over 10 bases. V shed 7 bases, J shed 6 bases, and the junction held 12 bases outside the gene matches. The CDR3 is 15 amino acids. Germline CDR1 reads MDHEN; CDR2 reads SYDVKM. In DNA form, the CDR3 reads TGTGCCAGCAAACCCCGGGACAGGGGTCCCGGCGAGCAGTACTTC. Residues: CASKPRDRGPGEQYF.

Remarks on this clonotype: A read error is possible here, since a much larger clone lies one base away. The V gene is TRBV29-1, the J gene TRBJ1-4; D gene ambiguous. Germline CDR1 is SQVTM and CDR2 is ANQGSEA. The CDR3 loop spans 13 amino acids. The CDR3 region is CSVEVNLEEKPFF. The CDR3 region has the DNA TGCAGCGTTGAAGTGAACTTGGAAGAAAAACCGTTTTTT.

This clonotype was counted many times. The rearrangement links TRBV2 to TRBJ1-2, with 8 nucleotides matching TRBD1. The CDR3 loop spans 12 amino acids. J lost 4 bases, V lost 7 bases, and 2 bases had no gene match. Germline values: CDR1 SNHLY, CDR2 FYNNEI. DNA for the CDR3: TGTGCCAGCAACGACAGGGGCTATGGCTACACCTTC. Amino acids: CASNDRGYGYTF.

This clonotype was counted many times. This rearrangement joins TRBV7-8 to TRBJ1-2; TRBD1 matches 7 bases. J gave up 8 bases and V 5 bases, and 14 bases lay outside the gene matches. The germline V gene has CDR1 SGHVS and CDR2 FQNEAQ. CDR3 length: 15 residues. CDR3 sequence reads: CASSPELQGWRGYTF. The DNA for the CDR3 is TGTGCCAGCAGCCCGGAGCTACAGGGGTGGAGAGGCTACACCTTC.

The V gene is TRBV4-1, the J gene TRBJ2-6; D uncertain. Germline lookup yields CDR1 MGHRA and CDR2 YSYEKL. V lost 1 base, J lost 0 bases, and 13 bases lay in between. The CDR3 covers 18 residues. CDR3 region: CASSQGVTYSSGANVLTF. DNA for the CDR3: TGCGCCAGCAGCCAAGGGGTGACGTATAGCTCTGGGGCCAACGTCCTGACTTTC.

About this clonotype itself: This may be a read error, as it is one base from a much larger clone. V gene TRBV6-1 combines with J gene TRBJ2-1; 9 bases are shared with TRBD1. CDR1 and CDR2 from the germline V gene are MNHNS and SASEGT. There are 15 residues in the CDR3. V gave up 4 bases and J gave up 9 bases; unmatched junction bases: 10. CDR3 nucleotide sequence: TGTGCCAGCAGTGCCGGGACAGGGACTTTCATTGAGCAGTTCTTC. Encoded protein: CASSAGTGTFIEQFF.

The DNA for the CDR3 is TGTGCCAGCAGTGAACGACAGGGGAACACCATATATTTT. Its protein is CASSERQGNTIYF. The chain is built from TRBV2 and TRBJ1-3; 8 bases align to TRBD1. Per germline, CDR1 SNHLY and CDR2 FYNNEI. J gave up 7 bases and V 2 bases, and 1 base lay outside the gene matches. The CDR3 spans 13 residues.

This clonotype showed up many times. This chain links TRBV28 with TRBJ1-1; D gene unclear. Trimming took off 5 bases at V and 4 bases at J, with 17 bases between the two ends. Per the germline V gene, CDR1 is MDHEN and CDR2 is SYDVKM. The CDR3 contains 15 residues. This CDR3 reads CASSRKRLSGTEAFF. Here the CDR3 DNA reads TGTGCCAGCAGTCGGAAACGGCTTTCGGGCACTGAAGCTTTCTTT. Combining the CDR3 with reference TRBV28 and TRBJ1-1 gives the whole variable domain DVKVTQSSRYLVKRTGEKVFLECVQDMDHENMFWYRQDPGLGLRLIYFSYDVKMKEKGDIPEGYSVSREKKERFSLILESASTNQTSMYLCASSRKRLSGTEAFFGQGTRLTVV.

This clonotype was counted a few times. The chain has TRBV28 and TRBJ2-2, with 7 bases fitting TRBD1. The CDR3 contains 14 residues. Germline CDR1 and CDR2: MDHEN and SYDVKM. J lost 7 bases, V lost 6 bases, and 8 bases had no gene match. In DNA, the CDR3 is TGTGCCAGCAGCCCCGACAGGGTGAGCGGGGAGCTGTTTTTT. Translating gives CASSPDRVSGELFF.

This clonotype has only a few counts. This chain connects TRBV4-1 to TRBJ2-7; D is possibly TRBD1 (6 bases). The V end lost 4 bases, the J end lost 3 bases, and 19 bases lay between the germline ends. This CDR3 comprises 16 residues. Germline V gene sequence: CDR1 MGHRA, CDR2 YSYEKL. As DNA, the CDR3 is TGCGCCAGCAGCCTCGTCCAGGACAGCAGGTACTACGAGCAGTACTTC. This gives the protein CASSLVQDSRYYEQYF.

This clonotype was observed at least ten times. This sequence joins TRBV12-3 or TRBV12-4 and TRBJ2-5; a weak D match, TRBD1 (5 bases). V shed 5 bases and J shed 5 bases, with 24 bases lying between them. This CDR3 is 17 amino acids long. The CDR3 bases are TGTGCCAGCAGTGGGGCCCTGGATAGGAGTGGTCGGGAGACCCAGTACTTC. This gives the protein CASSGALDRSGRETQYF.

This clonotype was counted a few times. This sequence joins TRBV7-3 and TRBJ2-2; D remains ambiguous. Looked up from germline, CDR1 is SGHTA and CDR2 is FQGTGA. Trimming cost V 4 bases and J 2 bases, with 20 bases left between them. The CDR3 loop spans 18 amino acids. The CDR3: CASSYFSRARLNTGELFF. The CDR3 DNA sequence: TGTGCCAGCAGCTATTTTTCCCGGGCTAGATTAAACACCGGGGAGCTGTTTTTT.

The table lists this clonotype with many counts. J is TRBJ2-5 and V is TRBV28; tentatively, D is TRBD2 (6 bases). The CDR3 spans 14 residues. The germline V gene encodes CDR1 MDHEN and CDR2 SYDVKM. V was cut by 3 bases and J by 0 bases, with 8 bases left in between. For the CDR3, the DNA is TGTGCCAGCAGTTTTTGGGGGGACCAAGAGACCCAGTACTTC. This encodes CASSFWGDQETQYF.

This clonotype was seen repeatedly, ten times or more. V gene TRBV27 combines with J gene TRBJ1-1; 7 bases fit TRBD1. V was pared by 7 bases and J by 7 bases, with 9 bases of the junction left unmatched. The germline gives CDR1 MNHEY, CDR2 SMNVEV (reference sequence). The CDR3 totals 13 residues. The CDR3 protein is CASTPTGAVEAFF. DNA for the CDR3: TGTGCCAGCACCCCCACAGGGGCGGTTGAAGCTTTCTTT.

At least ten counts were recorded for this clonotype. The chain carries TRBV20-1 and TRBJ1-6, with D possibly being TRBD1 (6 bases). V lost 5 bases to trimming and J lost 7 bases, with 12 bases between them. CDR3 length: 13 amino acids. Germline CDR1 is DFQATT and CDR2 is SNEGSKA (reference sequence). In nucleotides, the CDR3 is TGCAGTGCTCAAAGGACAGCCAATTCACCCCTCCACTTT. Its translation: CSAQRTANSPLHF.

This clonotype was seen more than once but under ten times. V and J are TRBV12-3 or TRBV12-4 and TRBJ2-7; tentatively, D is TRBD1 or TRBD2 (5 bases each). The CDR3 extends over 16 amino acids. V was cut by 5 bases and J by 1 base, with 18 bases left in between. The CDR3 coding sequence is TGTGCCAGCAGTACAGATTTTGGGGGTTTGTCCTACGAGCAGTACTTC. This gives the protein CASSTDFGGLSYEQYF.

This clonotype occurred many times. V usage is TRBV30 and J usage is TRBJ2-7, with D hard to call. This CDR3 has 10 amino acids. From germline, CDR1 is GTSNPN and CDR2 SVGIG (reference sequence). Trimming cost V 2 bases and J 5 bases, with 4 bases left between them. CDR3 nucleotides: TGTGCCTGGAGTCTCGACGAGCAGTACTTC. As protein: CAWSLDEQYF. Based on the CDR3 plus reference TRBV30 and TRBJ2-7, the full variable domain is SQTIHQWPATLVQPVGSPLSLECTVEGTSNPNLYWYRQAAGRGLQLLFYSVGIGQISSEVPQNLSASRPQDRQFILSSKKLLLSDSGFYLCAWSLDEQYFGPGTRLTVT.

The table lists this clonotype with many counts. The V gene is TRBV29-1, the J gene TRBJ2-7; tentative D call: TRBD1 (5 bases). This CDR3 has 13 amino acids. V was cut by 4 bases and J by 3 bases, with 13 bases left in between. Germline V lookup: CDR1 SQVTM, CDR2 ANQGSEA. CDR3 residues: CSVGNRGIYEQYF. The CDR3 DNA sequence: TGCAGCGTTGGGAATAGGGGAATCTACGAGCAGTACTTC.

V and J are TRBV15 and TRBJ2-7, with TRBD2 identical over 7 bases. The CDR3 runs to 13 residues. The germline gives CDR1 LNHNV, CDR2 YYDKDF (reference sequence). Trimming at V came to 5 bases and at J to 4 bases, leaving 5 bases not matched to a gene. In nucleotides, the CDR3 is TGTGCCACCAGCTCCGGACTAGTTTACGAGCAGTACTTC. It is translated as CATSSGLVYEQYF.

This clonotype was found many times. This sequence joins TRBV28 and TRBJ1-5; D is ambiguous. V lost 3 bases to trimming and J lost 0 bases, with 6 bases between them. The CDR3 consists of 14 residues. Germline V CDR1 and CDR2: MDHEN, SYDVKM. The CDR3 sequence: CASSLKYSNQPQHF. CDR3 bases: TGTGCCAGCAGTTTGAAGTATAGCAATCAGCCCCAGCATTTT.

This clonotype was seen repeatedly, ten times or more. This chain connects TRBV6-5 to TRBJ2-5; TRBD1 is a possible D gene (6 bases). Germline lookup yields CDR1 MNHEY and CDR2 SVGAGI. CDR3 length equals 16 residues. The V gene lost 0 bases and the J gene lost 9 bases, with 20 bases spanning the gap. The CDR3 reads CASSYSTGLPTLAQYF. In DNA form, the CDR3 reads TGTGCCAGCAGTTACTCTACAGGGCTCCCCACGCTGGCCCAGTACTTC.

Ten or more counts support this clonotype. The chain employs TRBV27 and TRBJ2-5, with TRBD1 matching over 10 bases. The V gene end was trimmed by 4 bases and the J gene end by 4 bases; junction bases not matched to a gene: 12. Germline CDR1 and CDR2: MNHEY and SMNVEV (reference sequence). This CDR3 is built from 17 residues. This CDR3 is CASSSILTGGTGETQYF. The DNA of the CDR3 is TGTGCCAGCAGTTCCATCCTGACAGGGGGCACTGGAGAGACCCAGTACTTC.

This clonotype was found a few times. The chain uses TRBV29-1 and TRBJ2-2; possible D gene TRBD2, 6 bases. Per the germline V gene, CDR1 is SQVTM and CDR2 is ANQGSEA. Trimming took off 4 bases at V and 5 bases at J, with 17 bases between the two ends. This CDR3 is 15 amino acids long. The CDR3 loop reads CSVVLTSSLTGELFF. The CDR3 nucleotides read TGCAGCGTTGTTTTGACTAGTTCACTAACCGGGGAGCTGTTTTTT.

At least ten counts were recorded for this clonotype. This chain links TRBV28 with TRBJ1-2, with TRBD1 matching over 9 bases. Germline-derived CDR1 and CDR2 are MDHEN and SYDVKM. This CDR3 contains 15 residues. Trimming cost V 5 bases and J 8 bases; bases outside gene matches: 12. CDR3 protein: CASSLAGQGIGGYTF. CDR3 coding DNA: TGTGCCAGCAGTCTAGCGGGACAGGGAATAGGCGGCTACACCTTC.